The 9 T cell receptor beta chains below come from one sample, sequenced in a study of technical replicates of blood from four donors. Profiling relied on immunoSEQ multiplex PCR, and the TCRdb table lists in-frame clones only, not all of them. The table shows 80,000 to 95,000 clones, with 95% to 97% occurring only once. The sample was T cells isolated from PBMCs. These receptor sequences come from a human donor in good health.

Notes on this clone: One end of the junction does not line up with germline, which may come from a read error. The chain has TRBV19 and TRBJ2-7; 8 bases are a match to TRBD1. The CDR3 spans 14 residues. Germline V CDR1 and CDR2: LNHDA, SQIVND (reference sequence). CDR3 sequence (DNA): TGTGCCAGTAGTAGACCAGGGGGCTACGAGCATTTGCACTTC. Translating it yields CASSRPGGYEHLHF.

This clone was found once. The chain has TRBV28 and TRBJ1-1; weak D call: TRBD1 (5 bases). This CDR3 contains 15 residues. The V and J ends lost 7 bases and 0 bases respectively, with 15 bases between them. CDR1 and CDR2 from the germline V gene are MDHEN and SYDVKM. CDR3 residues: CASTNADKMNTEAFF. CDR3 coding DNA: TGTGCCAGCACCAATGCGGACAAAATGAACACTGAAGCTTTCTTT.

The V call is TRBV7-9, the J call TRBJ2-1; 11 nucleotides align to TRBD2. Per germline, CDR1 SEHNR and CDR2 FQNEAQ (reference sequence). The V and J ends lost 6 bases and 4 bases, in that order; junction bases with no gene match: 5. This CDR3 spans 15 amino acids. CDR3 protein: CASRLLAGEYNEQFF. CDR3 DNA: TGTGCCAGCAGGTTACTAGCGGGAGAGTACAATGAGCAGTTCTTC.

The rearrangement joins TRBV28 to TRBJ1-3, with D hard to call. This CDR3 contains 15 residues. Germline assignment: CDR1 MDHEN and CDR2 SYDVKM. The germline V and J ends were trimmed by 5 bases and 0 bases, with 11 bases remaining between them. CDR3 sequence: CASSRGGYSGNTIYF. CDR3 sequence (DNA): TGTGCCAGCAGTCGTGGCGGGTACTCTGGAAACACCATATATTTT.

V is TRBV15 and J is TRBJ1-5; maybe TRBD1 (6 bases). Per the germline V gene, CDR1 is LNHNV and CDR2 is YYDKDF (reference sequence). The CDR3 totals 14 residues. The germline V and J ends were trimmed by 4 bases and 4 bases, with 11 bases remaining between them. CDR3 bases: TGTGCCACCAGCACTACAGGGCTAAATCAGCCCCAGCATTTT. Its protein is CATSTTGLNQPQHF.

The V call is TRBV27, the J call TRBJ2-2; the D is unclear. Germline V lookup: CDR1 MNHEY, CDR2 SMNVEV (reference sequence). V lost 6 bases and J 5 bases, leaving 7 bases between the germline ends. CDR3 size: 12 residues. The CDR3 protein is CASRLVTGELFF. The CDR3 nucleotides read TGTGCCAGCAGACTGGTGACCGGGGAGCTGTTTTTT.

The rearrangement uses TRBV11-2 and TRBJ2-1, with D tentatively TRBD1 (6 bases). The germline V and J ends were trimmed by 4 bases and 6 bases, with 16 bases remaining between them. CDR1 and CDR2 (germline): SGHAT, FQNNGV. The CDR3 totals 15 residues. The DNA for the CDR3 is TGTGCCAGCAGCTCCCCAGGGGAAGGCAGCAATGAGCAGTTCTTC. Translation: CASSSPGEGSNEQFF.

CDR3 sequence reads: CASSPSNPGLSETQYF. As DNA, the CDR3 is TGTGCCAGCAGCCCGTCGAACCCGGGACTATCGGAGACCCAGTACTTC. The gene calls are TRBV7-3 and TRBJ2-5; 7 positions agree with TRBD2. The length of the CDR3 is 16 residues. With V trimmed by 5 bases and J by 5 bases, 14 bases remained unmatched. Per germline, CDR1 SGHTA and CDR2 FQGTGA.

The chain links TRBV19 to TRBJ2-1; TRBD2 matches at 8 bases. The V and J ends lost 7 bases and 1 base, in that order; junction bases with no gene match: 6. CDR3 length: 15 residues. Per the germline V gene, CDR1 is LNHDA and CDR2 is SQIVND (reference sequence). CDR3 sequence: CASNPASGSYNEQFF. The CDR3 DNA follows: TGTGCCAGTAACCCGGCTAGCGGGTCCTACAATGAGCAGTTCTTC.